This passage covers 28 T cell receptor beta chains from one sample sequenced in a study of OX40 agonist ivuxolimab in advanced cancers. Clones were read by immunoSEQ multiplex PCR, and TCRdb kept only the in-frame ones, dropping some. The table includes approximately 60,000 clones, 75% to 85% detected once. This sample comprised CD4+ or CD8+ T cells sorted from blood, obtained in a trial of the OX40 agonist ivuxolimab. The receptors were gathered from an adult with an advanced solid tumor such as melanoma, head and neck, liver or kidney cancer.

The CDR3 is CASKVGTVGRPQHF. CDR3 DNA: TGTGCCAGCAAGGTGGGAACAGTCGGACGGCCCCAGCATTTT. This chain uses TRBV6-1 with TRBJ1-5; D is unclear. This CDR3 is built from 14 residues. Trimming removed 7 bases from V and 9 bases from J, with 19 bases in between. Per germline, CDR1 MNHNS and CDR2 SASEGT.

The CDR3 spells CATSREGAGELFF. For the CDR3, the DNA is TGTGCCACCAGCAGAGAGGGTGCCGGGGAGCTGTTTTTT. The V call is TRBV15, the J call TRBJ2-2; D call uncertain. Germline V gene lookup returns CDR1 LNHNV and CDR2 YYDKDF (reference sequence). The CDR3 contains 13 residues. With 0 bases removed from V and 6 bases from J, the gap between germline ends came to 5 bases.

The chain uses TRBV5-6 and TRBJ1-3; 8 bases map to TRBD1. J lost 0 bases, V lost 4 bases, and 3 bases had no gene match. There are 15 residues in the CDR3. Germline V gives CDR1 SGHDT, CDR2 YYEEEE. As DNA, the CDR3 is TGTGCCAGCAGCCGACAGGGGCGCTCTGGAAACACCATATATTTT. Translated: CASSRQGRSGNTIYF.

J is TRBJ1-1 and V is TRBV19; D remains ambiguous. With 2 bases removed from V and 1 base from J, the gap between germline ends came to 17 bases. This CDR3 comprises 17 residues. Germline-derived CDR1 and CDR2 are LNHDA and SQIVND (reference sequence). The CDR3 protein is CASSISGYGTKNTEAFF. The DNA for the CDR3 is TGTGCCAGTAGTATATCTGGATATGGCACAAAGAACACTGAAGCTTTCTTT. Variable domain in full (rest from reference TRBV19 and TRBJ1-1): DGGITQSPKYLFRKEGQNVTLSCEQNLNHDAMYWYRQDPGQGLRLIYYSQIVNDFQKGDIAEGYSVSREKKESFPLTVTSAQKNPTAFYLCASSISGYGTKNTEAFFGQGTRLTVV.

The chain recombines TRBV10-3 with TRBJ1-1, with TRBD1 as a possible D gene (6 bases). The V gene's germline CDR1 is ENHRY and CDR2 SYGVKD. This CDR3 is built from 15 residues. The V end was cut by 4 bases, the J end by 4 bases, with 16 bases between. The CDR3 region has the DNA TGTGCCATCAGTGGTACAACAGGGTCGATCACTGAAGCTTTCTTT. This codes for CAISGTTGSITEAFF.

V is TRBV5-1 and J is TRBJ2-1; D is perhaps TRBD2 (5 bases). The V end was cut by 2 bases, the J end by 10 bases, with 10 bases between. CDR3 size: 12 residues. Germline V CDR1 and CDR2: SGHRS, YFSETQ. The CDR3 coding sequence is TGCGCCAGCAGCTTAGCGGCTCGGGAGCAGTTCTTC. Its protein product is CASSLAAREQFF.

The chain uses TRBV6-6 and TRBJ1-4; no definite D call. The CDR3 runs to 14 residues. Trimming removed 2 bases at V and 5 bases at J, with 9 bases between. In germline, CDR1 is MNHNY, CDR2 SVGAGI (reference sequence). CDR3 sequence reads: CASSYPGGNEKLFF. CDR3 DNA: TGTGCCAGCAGTTACCCCGGAGGGAATGAAAAACTGTTTTTT.

The rearrangement links TRBV4-2 to TRBJ2-7, with D hard to call. Trimming shortened V by 0 bases and J by 3 bases, and 6 bases separated the two germline ends. CDR1 is LGHNA and CDR2 is YNFKEQ in the germline V gene. This CDR3 is built from 13 residues. The CDR3 protein is CASSQDLYYEQYF. In nucleotides, the CDR3 is TGTGCCAGCAGCCAAGATCTTTACTACGAGCAGTACTTC.

This chain uses TRBV5-1 with TRBJ2-1; 7 positions agree with TRBD2. Germline-derived CDR1 and CDR2 are SGHRS and YFSETQ. The CDR3 contains 17 residues. Trimming at V came to 4 bases and at J to 7 bases, leaving 17 bases not matched to a gene. CDR3 coding DNA: TGCGCCAGCAGCAAACAGCTCTGGCGGGAGTGGGGGAATGAGCAGTTCTTC. This gives the protein CASSKQLWREWGNEQFF. Together with reference TRBV5-1 and TRBJ2-1, the CDR3 gives the full variable domain: KAGVTQTPRYLIKTRGQQVTLSCSPISGHRSVSWYQQTPGQGLQFLFEYFSETQRNKGNFPGRFSGRQFSNSRSEMNVSTLELGDSALYLCASSKQLWREWGNEQFFGPGTRLTVL.

The chain is built from TRBV5-6 and TRBJ1-6; 7 bases fit TRBD1. This CDR3 is built from 15 residues. The germline V gene encodes CDR1 SGHDT and CDR2 YYEEEE. V lost 1 base and J lost 9; bases outside the gene matches: 7. The CDR3 nucleotides are TGTGCCAGCAGCTTGTACTGGCAGGGGGGTTCACCCCTCCACTTT. This gives the protein CASSLYWQGGSPLHF.

V is TRBV7-3 and J is TRBJ2-5, with D uncertain. CDR3 size: 17 residues. V was clipped by 4 bases and J by 0 bases, with 18 bases between them. CDR1 is SGHTA and CDR2 is FQGTGA in the germline V gene. CDR3 residues: CASSCINLRTDQETQYF. CDR3 nucleotides: TGTGCCAGCAGCTGCATTAACCTCAGGACCGACCAAGAGACCCAGTACTTC. The variable domain in full, with the rest retrieved from reference TRBV7-3 and TRBJ2-5, is GAGVSQTPSNKVTEKGKYVELRCDPISGHTALYWYRQSLGQGPEFLIYFQGTGAADDSGLPNDRFFAVRPEGSVSTLKIQRTERGDSAVYLCASSCINLRTDQETQYFGPGTRLLVL.

The chain carries TRBV19 and TRBJ2-1; TRBD2 matches 11 bases. The CDR3 is made up of 18 amino acids. Per the germline V gene, CDR1 is LNHDA and CDR2 is SQIVND (reference sequence). Unmatched junction bases numbered 17, after V lost 4 bases and J lost 9 bases. The CDR3 protein is CASSTKPKIAGGRGEQFF. The CDR3 DNA reads TGTGCCAGTAGTACCAAACCCAAAATAGCGGGAGGGCGGGGTGAGCAGTTCTTC.

V gene TRBV7-2 combines with J gene TRBJ2-2; unclear D gene. Germline V gene data show CDR1 as SGHTA and CDR2 as FQGNSA. Trimming took off 2 bases at V and 5 bases at J, with 12 bases between the two ends. This CDR3 is built from 15 residues. CDR3 DNA sequence: TGTGCCAGCAGCTTACTCGTTATAAGTACCGGGGAGCTGTTTTTT. Translated, it gives CASSLLVISTGELFF.

This clone was observed a handful of times. J is TRBJ1-2 and V is TRBV7-8, with a possible D match to TRBD1 (5 bases). CDR1 is SGHVS and CDR2 is FQNEAQ in the germline V gene. The CDR3 loop spans 15 amino acids. Trimming took off 7 bases at V and 3 bases at J, with 18 bases between the two ends. The CDR3 DNA sequence: TGTGCCAGCATCCTCGCCCCTGGACACCACTATGGCTACACCTTC. Translating it yields CASILAPGHHYGYTF. Filled out from reference TRBV7-8 and TRBJ1-2, the complete variable domain reads GAGVSQSPRYKVAKRGQDVALRCDPISGHVSLFWYQQALGQGPEFLTYFQNEAQLDKSGLPSDRFFAERPEGSVSTLKIQRTQQEDSAVYLCASILAPGHHYGYTFGSGTRLTVV.

V and J are TRBV5-1 and TRBJ1-5, with a possible D match to TRBD1 (6 bases). Germline V lookup: CDR1 SGHRS, CDR2 YFSETQ. The CDR3 length is 14 residues. V was shortened by 0 bases and J by 3 bases, with 7 bases between the two germline ends. The CDR3 region is CASSLGGPNQPQHF. In DNA form, the CDR3 reads TGCGCCAGCAGCTTGGGGGGGCCCAATCAGCCCCAGCATTTT.

The chain recombines TRBV11-2 with TRBJ1-2, with a possible D match to TRBD1 (6 bases). The CDR3 totals 12 residues. V was pared by 6 bases and J by 4 bases, with 9 bases between. Germline V lookup: CDR1 SGHAT, CDR2 FQNNGV. The CDR3: CASRTTGYGYTF. CDR3 bases: TGTGCCAGCAGGACGACAGGCTATGGCTACACCTTC.

The genes are TRBV5-1 and TRBJ2-7; 9 nucleotides match TRBD1. The germline V gene encodes CDR1 SGHRS and CDR2 YFSETQ. The CDR3 covers 16 residues. Trimming took 0 bases from V and 5 from J; bases not matched to a gene: 9. The CDR3 loop is CASSLGQGGRVNEQYF. Here the CDR3 DNA reads TGCGCCAGCAGCTTGGGACAGGGGGGCCGGGTTAACGAGCAGTACTTC.

J is TRBJ2-3 and V is TRBV27; 7 nucleotides agree with TRBD1. This CDR3 region has 15 residues. CDR1 is MNHEY, CDR2 SMNVEV, per germline (reference sequence). V was clipped by 7 bases and J by 2 bases; unmatched bases: 9. The CDR3 DNA reads TGTGCCAGCACCACCAAGGGACAGCTCACAGATACGCAGTATTTT. Translated: CASTTKGQLTDTQYF.

This chain joins TRBV6-1 and TRBJ1-6; 10 positions agree with TRBD1. Trimming removed 7 bases from V and 5 bases from J; junction bases left unmatched: 5. CDR3 length equals 15 residues. Germline CDR1 reads MNHNS; CDR2 reads SASEGT. CDR3 coding DNA: TGTGCCAGCAACCGGGACAGGGGAAATAATTCACCCCTCCACTTT. Its protein product is CASNRDRGNNSPLHF.

The chain recombines TRBV15 with TRBJ2-7; 11 bases align to TRBD1. Germline CDR1 LNHNV, CDR2 YYDKDF (reference sequence). CDR3 size: 15 residues. V dropped 4 bases and J dropped 3; count of bases not matched to a gene: 5. CDR3 nucleotide sequence: TGTGCCACCAGCATGCAGGACAGGGGGCTCTACGAGCAGTACTTC. It is translated as CATSMQDRGLYEQYF.

The rearrangement links TRBV29-1 to TRBJ1-1; 7 nucleotides align to TRBD1. This CDR3 has 15 amino acids. V lost 4 bases and J lost 1; bases outside the gene matches: 9. CDR1 SQVTM and CDR2 ANQGSEA come from the germline V gene. CDR3 protein: CSVVGWDRANTEAFF. The CDR3 DNA reads as TGCAGCGTTGTGGGCTGGGACAGAGCGAACACTGAAGCTTTCTTT.

The chain joins TRBV7-8 to TRBJ2-1; 8 nucleotides agree with TRBD1. Germline V gene lookup returns CDR1 SGHVS and CDR2 FQNEAQ. There are 15 residues in the CDR3. Unmatched junction bases numbered 10, after V lost 7 bases and J lost 5 bases. The CDR3 spells CASTARQGADNEQFF. The CDR3 DNA sequence: TGTGCCAGCACTGCGCGGCAGGGGGCTGACAATGAGCAGTTCTTC.

This clone has just a few counts. The V and J genes are TRBV6-1 and TRBJ2-3; D remains unclear. CDR3 length equals 13 residues. The ends were cut back, 6 bases at V and 4 bases at J, with 11 bases in the middle. Germline CDR1 is MNHNS and CDR2 is SASEGT. The CDR3 coding sequence is TGTGCCAGCAGGGCCCCCGGCCCAGATACGCAGTATTTT. Translation gives CASRAPGPDTQYF.

The CDR3, as DNA: TGCAGCGTTGAAGATGTAGGGAGGGGGGGGAATGAGCAGTTCTTC. Translating it yields CSVEDVGRGGNEQFF. The chain recombines TRBV29-1 with TRBJ2-1, with a possible D match to TRBD2 (7 bases). Germline-derived CDR1 and CDR2 are SQVTM and ANQGSEA. The CDR3 length is 15 residues. V shed 0 bases and J shed 7 bases, with 16 bases lying between them.

The chain links TRBV28 to TRBJ1-5; possibly TRBD1 for D (6 bases). This CDR3 is 16 amino acids long. Germline V gene sequence: CDR1 MDHEN, CDR2 SYDVKM. V lost 2 bases and J lost 2, with 13 bases in between. CDR3 bases: TGTGCCAGCAGTTTAATAGGGGGTGGGGGCAATCAGCCCCAGCATTTT. It specifies CASSLIGGGGNQPQHF.

As for this clone: One junction end disagrees with the germline gene, perhaps due to a read error. The chain combines TRBV6-1 with TRBJ1-5; D gene ambiguous. This CDR3 has 15 residues. Germline V gene lookup returns CDR1 MNHNS and CDR2 SASEGT. This CDR3 reads CASSEVGGYNRPQHF. The CDR3 nucleotides are TGTGCCAGCAGTGAAGTTGGAGGATACAATCGGCCCCAGCATTTT.

This clone was observed a single time. The chain joins TRBV7-9 to TRBJ1-2, with 9 bases matching TRBD1. V shed 2 bases, J shed 8 bases, and the junction held 3 bases outside the gene matches. Germline values: CDR1 SEHNR, CDR2 FQNEAQ (reference sequence). The CDR3 loop spans 13 amino acids. CDR3 sequence reads: CASSLSGQGGYTF. CDR3 sequence (DNA): TGTGCCAGCAGCTTATCCGGACAGGGGGGCTACACCTTC.

V is TRBV7-6 and J is TRBJ2-5, with 9 nucleotides matching TRBD2. The CDR3 is made up of 16 amino acids. CDR1 and CDR2 (germline): SGHVS, FNYEAQ. After removal of 1 base from V and 3 bases from J, the junction contained 6 bases not matched to a gene. The CDR3 DNA follows: TGTGCCAGCAGCTTAGTCCTTATAGCGGGAGAAGAGACCCAGTACTTC. It is translated as CASSLVLIAGEETQYF.